This T cell receptor (beta chain) is drawn from a study of T-cell reconstitution after alpha-beta-depleted transplantation in children. During its preparation, the TCRbeta library received unique molecular identifiers. TCRdb passed the PCR reads through MiXCR, listing each CDR3 protein once. The sample has about 340,000 distinct CDR3 sequences, about an eighth seen once. This receptor was identified in a human donor who donated a stem cell graft to a child with Fanconi anemia. The sample in question was PBMCs, obtained from the stem cell graft.

For the CDR3, the DNA is TGTGCCATCAGTGAGTCTCGGGGGGATACGCAGTATTTT. Protein product: CAISESRGDTQYF. V is TRBV10-3 and J is TRBJ2-3; tentatively, D is TRBD2 (6 bases). Germline lookup yields CDR1 ENHRY and CDR2 SYGVKD. CDR3 length: 13 amino acids. Trimming stripped 0 bases from V and 6 bases from J, with 7 bases between.